The sequence of this T cell receptor (beta chain) was determined in a study of blood T cell repertoires in COVID-19. Across the whole study: COVID-19 samples, acute and convalescent, were from the United States, Italy and Spain.

Measured with immunoSEQ multiplex PCR; TCRdb has only the in-frame clones, and not every one. The data contain 95,000 to 150,000 clones, roughly 87% of them singletons. Germline loops: CDR1 MGHDK, CDR2 SYGVNS. The CDR3 covers 13 residues. V shed 8 bases and J 4 bases; nucleotides not matched to a gene: 6. The origin of this receptor is a woman of 80 years or more with acute or convalescent COVID-19. This chain connects TRBV25-1 to TRBJ1-2; 8 nucleotides match TRBD1. The sequencing input was peripheral blood. The CDR3, as DNA: TGTGCCAGCGGATCAACAGGGGGCTATGGCTACACCTTC. Translation gives CASGSTGGYGYTF.